This TCR beta chain was observed in a study of shared clonotypes between healthy human individuals. Study background: Aged 18 to 49, the donors were a couple of women and three men.

Terminally differentiated effector memory CD45RA+ cells were left out of the naive CD8 fraction, which was CD45RO-negative and positively selected for CCR7. This clone was counted between two and nine times. V was pared by 4 bases and J by 1 base, with 13 bases between. In germline, CDR1 is SNHLY, CDR2 FYNNEI. The CDR3 covers 15 residues. In the source study's methods: Owing to the provision of junction-only sequences devoid of quality scores by immunoSEQ, filtering differed. Method: immunoSEQ multiplex PCR; TCRdb's copy keeps in-frame clones and lacks some. V, J and clone size were drawn from that table, and D and trimming were deduced from the DNA. The sample holds about 2,100,000 clones, just over 90% seen once.

The sample comprised naive CD8+ T cells from PBMCs. The receptor was isolated from a man aged 18 to 30 in good health. Some clones in this sample may be carry-over from other donors' samples. The rearrangement uses TRBV2 and TRBJ1-1, with D possibly matching TRBD1 (5 bases). DNA of the CDR3: TGTGCCAGCAGTGCCGCTCTTGGGACGAACACTGAAGCTTTCTTT. This sequence encodes CASSAALGTNTEAFF.